This TCR beta chain was observed in a study of response to subunit inactivated influenza vaccine (dated by TCRdb to the late 2010s). About the study as a whole: The study used deep quantitative T cell receptor repertoire profiling to track responses to a trivalent subunit inactivated influenza vaccine. Summary of the overall study and its limitations: According to the authors, only a limited number of new T cells may be recruited by each seasonal influenza vaccination.

Comment on this clonotype: No antigen is known for it. Nothing much larger sits one base from this clone, and base qualities are not available.

The receptor library was made with RT-PCR. Instrument used: Illumina HiSeq 2500. TCRdb cleaned the public reads at Q25 with fastp, built clones with MiXCR and kept in-frame beta chains. One record per CDR3 amino acid sequence lists the most common genes and DNA. The sample includes hundreds of thousands of distinct CDR3 sequences, with 20% to 25% observed a single time. The leading ten clones occupy roughly 10% of the sample. V lost 3 bases and J lost 3 bases; the stretch between them is 17 bases long. In the germline V gene (reference sequence), CDR1 corresponds to DFQATT and CDR2 to SNEGSKA. There are 15 amino acids in the CDR3, from cysteine to phenylalanine inclusive. Only CDR3 DNA is held: 45 bases, read in frame from base 1.

This sample comprised PBMCs from blood, obtained less than 22 months after vaccination. The receptor was isolated from a man between 45 and 75 years old who received an inactivated influenza vaccine. Donor details come from another sample of the same person, matched by shared clones. The chain uses TRBV20-1 and TRBJ1-1, with no confident D gene call. The DNA sequence is given as TGCAGTGCTAGCGATCCGCGGGGAGTAGACACTGAAGCTTTCTTT. Its coded protein is CSASDPRGVDTEAFF.